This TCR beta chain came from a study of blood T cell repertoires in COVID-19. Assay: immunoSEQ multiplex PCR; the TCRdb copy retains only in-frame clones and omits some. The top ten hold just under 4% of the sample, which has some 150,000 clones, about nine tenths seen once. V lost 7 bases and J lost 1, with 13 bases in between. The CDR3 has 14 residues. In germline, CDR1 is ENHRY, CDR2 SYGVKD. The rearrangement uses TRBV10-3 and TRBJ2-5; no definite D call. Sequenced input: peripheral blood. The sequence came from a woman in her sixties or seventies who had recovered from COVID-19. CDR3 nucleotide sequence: TGTGCCATCAAAGAAGGAGTGATCCAAGAGACCCAGTACTTC. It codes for CAIKEGVIQETQYF.